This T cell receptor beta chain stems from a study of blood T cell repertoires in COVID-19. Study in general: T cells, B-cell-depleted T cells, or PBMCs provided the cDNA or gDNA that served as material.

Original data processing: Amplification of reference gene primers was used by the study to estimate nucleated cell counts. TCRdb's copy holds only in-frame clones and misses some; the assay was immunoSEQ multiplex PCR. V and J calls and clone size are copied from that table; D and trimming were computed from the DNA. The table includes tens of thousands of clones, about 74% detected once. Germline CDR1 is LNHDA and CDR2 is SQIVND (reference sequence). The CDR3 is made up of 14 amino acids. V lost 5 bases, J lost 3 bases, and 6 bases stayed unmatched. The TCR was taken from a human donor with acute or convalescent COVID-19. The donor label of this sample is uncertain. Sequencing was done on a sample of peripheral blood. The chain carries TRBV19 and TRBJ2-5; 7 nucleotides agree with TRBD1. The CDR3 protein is CASSSTGSKETQYF. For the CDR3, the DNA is TGTGCCAGTAGTTCGACAGGGTCTAAAGAGACCCAGTACTTC.